This T cell receptor (beta chain) was observed in a study of CD8 T cells in Susac syndrome. Study-wide context: Blood was drawn from Susac syndrome patients while they were therapy-naive, on corticosteroids, or on intravenous immunoglobulin alone.

RNA totalling about 0.45 to 1 ug underwent reverse transcription with random hexamers. TCRdb re-called the immunoSEQ multiplex PCR reads with MiXCR, one entry per CDR3 protein. Of tens of thousands of distinct CDR3 sequences listed, just under 95% are singletons. This clonotype appeared once. The CDR3 runs to 13 residues. In germline, CDR1 is KGHDR, CDR2 SFDVKD. The germline V and J ends were trimmed by 4 bases and 7 bases, with 11 bases remaining between them. The sequence was collected from a human donor with Susac syndrome. Sequenced sample: CD4+ T cells from PBMCs. V is TRBV24-1 and J is TRBJ2-3; weak D call: TRBD1 (6 bases). CDR3 nucleotide sequence: TGTGCCACCAGTGACAGCGGACAGTATACGCAGTATTTT. This gives the protein CATSDSGQYTQYF.